This T cell receptor beta chain was sequenced in a study of spatial heterogeneity in lung cancer. Study details: The study consistently detected more beta-chain than alpha-chain sequences.

About this clonotype: Its antigen remains unidentified.

This sample's time point: sample taken at primary tumor resection. Unsorted samples of tumor, nontumor lung or frozen PBMC had their whole RNA sequenced. Donors were roughly 72 untreated early-stage non-small cell lung cancer patients. Every molecule of TCR cDNA had its own unique molecular identifier. TCRdb recomputed calls from the 5' RACE reads with MiXCR, one row per CDR3 protein. The profile shows roughly 100,000 distinct CDR3 sequences, around 10% of them singletons. Germline lookup yields CDR1 SQVTM and CDR2 ANQGSEA. There are 14 residues in the CDR3. V lost 7 bases and J lost 8, with 20 bases in between. Points from the study as a whole: Resection saw ubiquitous expanded tumor TCRs appear in blood more than follow-up did.

The chain uses TRBV29-1 and TRBJ2-2; D is uncertain. The input for sequencing was PBMCs, taken at surgery. The receptor comes from a male donor with early-stage non-small cell lung cancer. CDR3 loop: CSATVGVGVGELFF. The CDR3 DNA is TGCAGCGCCACCGTTGGGGTCGGCGTGGGGGAGCTGTTTTTT.